This T cell receptor (beta chain) was observed in a study of beta chain features in type 1 diabetes. In its sample, this clone was seen a few times. Its antigen is still unknown. Expressed TCRB transcripts were sequenced after all isolated RNA was converted to cDNA. There were approximately 3.5 million reads on average in the naive, central memory and regulatory T cell samples. Using immunoSEQ multiplex PCR, the repertoire was profiled, and TCRdb retains in-frame clones only, with some absent. The table records hundreds of thousands of clones, about 14% of them present only once. The collection from each donor was one heparinised blood draw averaging about 116 mL. The purity of all sorted populations exceeded 98%. Trimming removed 3 bases from V and 0 bases from J, with 6 bases in between. Germline V CDR1 and CDR2: GTSNPN, SVGIG (reference sequence). The CDR3 is made up of 14 amino acids. Study-level findings and limits: The similarity of naive, central memory and Treg TCRB repertoires appeared greater among patients than among healthy donors. Type 1 diabetes patients showed a moderate but significant shortening of TCRB CDR3s in all four CD4+ subsets.

Sequencing was done on a sample of naive CD4+ T cells from blood. The chain uses TRBV30 and TRBJ1-6; D may be TRBD1 (6 bases). The receptor's source is a man younger than 35 with type 1 diabetes. CDR3 nucleotide sequence: TGTGCCTGGAGGACAGGCTCCTATAATTCACCCCTCCACTTT. Translation: CAWRTGSYNSPLHF. Based on the CDR3 plus reference TRBV30 and TRBJ1-6, the full variable domain is SQTIHQWPATLVQPVGSPLSLECTVEGTSNPNLYWYRQAAGRGLQLLFYSVGIGQISSEVPQNLSASRPQDRQFILSSKKLLLSDSGFYLCAWRTGSYNSPLHFGNGTRLTVT.